A single sample gave rise to the 27 T cell receptor beta chains below, sequenced in a study of blood T cell repertoires in COVID-19. The method was immunoSEQ multiplex PCR; TCRdb's version includes in-frame clones alone and lacks a portion of them. The sample includes approximately 51,000 clones, roughly nine tenths of them seen just once. The sequenced material came from peripheral blood. The receptors were gathered from a man in his 70s with active COVID-19.

CDR3: CATSDLAVSFTGELFF. The CDR3 nucleotides read TGTGCCACCAGTGATTTGGCAGTGTCTTTCACCGGGGAGCTGTTTTTT. The genes are TRBV24-1 and TRBJ2-2, with D unresolved. The V end was cut by 0 bases, the J end by 4 bases, with 11 bases between. Germline CDR1 reads KGHDR; CDR2 reads SFDVKD. The CDR3 covers 16 residues.

The V call is TRBV2, the J call TRBJ1-6; 7 bases are a match to TRBD1. Unmatched junction bases numbered 4, after V lost 1 base and J lost 1 base. Germline V gene sequence: CDR1 SNHLY, CDR2 FYNNEI. The CDR3 totals 17 residues. This CDR3 reads CASSEEGAVSYNSPLHF. The CDR3 DNA follows: TGTGCCAGCAGTGAAGAGGGGGCAGTTTCCTATAATTCACCCCTCCACTTT.

The chain is built from TRBV27 and TRBJ1-2; 9 bases fit TRBD1. Germline assignment: CDR1 MNHEY and CDR2 SMNVEV (reference sequence). V lost 6 bases and J lost 7; bases outside the gene matches: 3. The CDR3 contains 12 residues. For the CDR3, the DNA is TGTGCCAGCAGCACAGGGGGCTTTGGCTACACCTTC. It encodes CASSTGGFGYTF.

The chain links TRBV18 to TRBJ1-2; possibly TRBD1 for D (6 bases). CDR3 length equals 14 residues. Germline V gene sequence: CDR1 KGHSH, CDR2 LQKENI. V was trimmed by 3 bases and J by 8 bases, leaving 16 bases between them. Written as DNA, the CDR3 is TGTGCCAGCTCACCCACACAGGGTCTCGGGGGCTACACCTTC. Protein: CASSPTQGLGGYTF.

The chain links TRBV19 to TRBJ1-3; the match to TRBD1 covers 9 bases. The CDR3 extends over 16 amino acids. Germline V gene sequence: CDR1 LNHDA, CDR2 SQIVND (reference sequence). V shed 9 bases and J 2 bases; nucleotides not matched to a gene: 11. The CDR3 DNA reads TGTGCCAGCCGGGACAGGGTAAGAGGTGCTGGAAACACCATATATTTT. Translation: CASRDRVRGAGNTIYF.

The V gene is TRBV20-1, the J gene TRBJ2-7, with unresolved D. Per the germline V gene, CDR1 is DFQATT and CDR2 is SNEGSKA (reference sequence). CDR3 length equals 14 residues. V lost 3 bases and J 7 bases, leaving 19 bases between the germline ends. CDR3 loop: CSASGMTPSEEQYF. CDR3 coding DNA: TGCAGTGCTAGTGGTATGACTCCCTCTGAGGAGCAGTACTTC.

This clone appeared once. The genes are TRBV11-2 and TRBJ1-4, with TRBD1 matching 7 bases. The CDR3 extends over 15 amino acids. The germline gives CDR1 SGHAT, CDR2 FQNNGV. Germline trimming cut 5 bases from V and 7 bases from J; bases unmatched to any gene: 10. In nucleotides, the CDR3 is TGTGCCAGCAGCCCCAACAGGGGATTGGGTGAAAAACTGTTTTTT. This encodes CASSPNRGLGEKLFF.

The V gene is TRBV2, the J gene TRBJ2-1; D not resolved. CDR1 is SNHLY, CDR2 FYNNEI, per germline. The CDR3 runs to 15 residues. V lost 3 bases and J 2 bases, leaving 11 bases between the germline ends. The CDR3 DNA follows: TGTGCCAGCAGTGAGCGAGAGTCGCCCTACAATGAGCAGTTCTTC. Protein sequence: CASSERESPYNEQFF.

This chain connects TRBV6-6 to TRBJ1-6; D remains unclear. Germline assignment: CDR1 MNHNY and CDR2 SVGAGI (reference sequence). Trimming pared 7 bases from V and 8 bases from J, leaving 21 bases between. The CDR3 totals 16 residues. CDR3 sequence reads: CASKRDGRLTDSPLHF. The CDR3 coding sequence is TGTGCCAGCAAGAGAGACGGGAGACTAACCGATTCACCCCTCCACTTT.

This clone was detected once. The gene calls are TRBV19 and TRBJ2-6; D unclear. CDR3 length: 16 amino acids. V gave up 0 bases and J gave up 3 bases, with 9 bases separating them. Looked up from germline, CDR1 is LNHDA and CDR2 is SQIVND (reference sequence). The CDR3 loop is CASSIDPSGGANVLTF. As DNA, the CDR3 is TGTGCCAGTAGTATAGACCCTTCGGGTGGGGCCAACGTCCTGACTTTC.

V is TRBV3-1 (or the pseudogene TRBV3-2) and J is TRBJ1-3; D gene ambiguous. Germline values: CDR1 LGHDT, CDR2 YNNKEL (reference sequence). The V and J ends lost 1 base and 0 bases respectively, with 4 bases between them. This CDR3 has 14 residues. This CDR3 is CASSQVSSGNTIYF. In DNA, the CDR3 is TGTGCCAGCAGCCAAGTCAGCTCTGGAAACACCATATATTTT.

This clone was found once. This chain connects TRBV5-1 to TRBJ2-1, with 11 nucleotides matching TRBD2. The CDR3 sequence is 15 residues long. From germline, CDR1 is SGHRS and CDR2 YFSETQ. The V gene end was trimmed by 1 base and the J gene end by 5 bases; junction bases not matched to a gene: 2. CDR3 in amino acids: CASSLRSGGDNEQFF. In DNA form, the CDR3 reads TGCGCCAGCAGCTTGCGTAGCGGGGGGGACAATGAGCAGTTCTTC.

The rearrangement links TRBV6-2 or TRBV6-3 to TRBJ2-3; 11 nucleotides line up with TRBD2. Germline lookup yields CDR1 MNHEY and CDR2 SVGEGT. Trimming took 2 bases from V and 3 from J; bases not matched to a gene: 4. This CDR3 spans 16 amino acids. CDR3: CASSYPLAGGTDTQYF. Written as DNA, the CDR3 is TGTGCCAGCAGTTACCCCCTAGCGGGGGGTACAGATACGCAGTATTTT.

The genes are TRBV2 and TRBJ2-1; 8 nucleotides match TRBD2. This CDR3 spans 15 amino acids. V was pared by 3 bases and J by 7 bases, with 8 bases of the junction left unmatched. Germline-derived CDR1 and CDR2 are SNHLY and FYNNEI. The CDR3 sequence: CASSEVIRGGNEQFF. The CDR3 DNA sequence: TGTGCCAGCAGTGAGGTTATTCGGGGGGGAAATGAGCAGTTCTTC.

The chain employs TRBV3-1 (or the pseudogene TRBV3-2) and TRBJ2-2; 9 positions agree with TRBD2. The CDR3 is 16 amino acids. With 3 bases clipped from V and 6 bases from J, the junction kept 8 bases outside the gene matches. Germline V CDR1 and CDR2: LGHDT, YNNKEL (reference sequence). The chain's CDR3 is CASSQLAGGGAGELFF. As DNA, the CDR3 is TGTGCCAGCAGCCAGCTTGCTGGCGGGGGGGCCGGGGAGCTGTTTTTT.

The chain is built from TRBV10-3 and TRBJ1-2; D is unclear. The CDR3 is 13 residues long. Germline V gene data show CDR1 as ENHRY and CDR2 as SYGVKD. Trimming pared 10 bases from V and 0 bases from J, leaving 12 bases between. CDR3 coding DNA: TGTGCCACCGGGTCGGCAGCTAACTATGGCTACACCTTC. Amino acids: CATGSAANYGYTF.

The V call is TRBV6-5, the J call TRBJ1-5, with D possibly TRBD1 on 6 matching bases. The V gene's germline CDR1 is MNHEY and CDR2 SVGAGI. V lost 0 bases to trimming and J lost 7 bases, with 13 bases between them. This CDR3 is 15 amino acids long. This chain's CDR3 is CASSYSSRGNQPQHF. CDR3 coding DNA: TGTGCCAGCAGTTACTCGAGCAGGGGAAACCAGCCCCAGCATTTT.

About this clone itself: Its ends do not fully match the called genes, so a read error is possible. The V gene is TRBV9, the J gene TRBJ2-1, with D perhaps TRBD1 (6 bases). In germline, CDR1 is SGDLS, CDR2 YYNGEE. The CDR3 has 16 residues. The CDR3 DNA follows: TGTGCCAGCAGCGTTGGCACAGGGAGAGTACAAGCTACTCCGCTCTTC. The encoded protein is CASSVGTGRVQATPLF.

The V and J genes are TRBV9 and TRBJ2-1; 16 bases agree with TRBD2. Per the germline V gene, CDR1 is SGDLS and CDR2 is YYNGEE. The J segment lost 15 bases and the V segment lost 6 bases, leaving 6 bases of the junction unmatched. The CDR3 is made up of 13 amino acids. The chain's CDR3 is CASTGTSGGAVFF. The CDR3 coding sequence is TGTGCCAGCACCGGGACTAGCGGGGGGGCTGTGTTCTTC.

This chain connects TRBV2 to TRBJ2-6; D may be TRBD2 (5 bases). CDR3 size: 15 residues. Germline V gene lookup returns CDR1 SNHLY and CDR2 FYNNEI. V gave up 6 bases and J gave up 0 bases, with 9 bases separating them. The DNA of the CDR3 is TGTGCCAGCAGGGAAACTAGCTCTGGGGCCAACGTCCTGACTTTC. Protein product: CASRETSSGANVLTF.

The CDR3, as DNA: TGTGCCAGCAGCCAAGGTCTAGCAACAGATACGCAGTATTTT. This translates into CASSQGLATDTQYF. V and J are TRBV4-2 and TRBJ2-3, with a weak D call TRBD2 (5 bases). The V end was cut by 1 base, the J end by 3 bases, with 8 bases between. The CDR3 extends over 14 amino acids. Germline CDR1 reads LGHNA; CDR2 reads YNFKEQ.

This clone appeared a single time. V usage is TRBV15 and J usage is TRBJ2-2; 9 bases are a match to TRBD1. The CDR3 is 17 residues long. Germline V lookup: CDR1 LNHNV, CDR2 YYDKDF (reference sequence). The V segment lost 0 bases and the J segment 6 bases; nucleotides outside the gene matches: 8. The CDR3 nucleotides are TGTGCCACCAGCAGAGAGCTACAGGGGGCTTGGTCCGGGGAGCTGTTTTTT. Translating it yields CATSRELQGAWSGELFF. Full variable domain (outside the CDR3, taken from reference TRBV15 and TRBJ2-2): DAMVIQNPRYQVTQFGKPVTLSCSQTLNHNVMYWYQQKSSQAPKLLFHYYDKDFNNEADTPDNFQSRRPNTSFCFLDIRSPGLGDTAMYLCATSRELQGAWSGELFFGEGSRLTVL.

This chain uses TRBV7-9 with TRBJ2-1, with 9 bases aligning to TRBD2. CDR1 and CDR2 (germline): SEHNR, FQNEAQ (reference sequence). The V segment lost 3 bases and the J segment 9 bases; nucleotides outside the gene matches: 12. The CDR3 runs to 16 residues. The CDR3 nucleotides read TGTGCCAGCAGCTTCCCCCAGCGGGGGGAAACTAGTGAGCAGTTCTTC. The encoded protein is CASSFPQRGETSEQFF.

This clone was detected only once. The chain combines TRBV6-5 with TRBJ1-1; unclear D gene. CDR3 length: 15 amino acids. Deletions cut 8 bases from V and 1 base from J, with 17 bases between. Germline V CDR1 and CDR2: MNHEY, SVGAGI. CDR3 loop: CASVDTLGRNTEAFF. CDR3 in DNA: TGTGCCAGCGTAGACACCCTCGGGAGGAACACTGAAGCTTTCTTT.

There are a few counts of this clone. The chain is built from TRBV4-2 and TRBJ1-1; D may be TRBD1 (5 bases). CDR1 is LGHNA, CDR2 YNFKEQ, per germline. This CDR3 comprises 18 residues. Trimming stripped 0 bases from V and 1 base from J, with 18 bases between. CDR3 sequence reads: CASSQDPGQGWGNTEAFF. DNA of the CDR3: TGTGCCAGCAGCCAAGATCCCGGGCAGGGCTGGGGGAACACTGAAGCTTTCTTT.

CDR3 sequence reads: CASTEVAGAGANVLTF. The CDR3 DNA follows: TGTGCCAGCACCGAAGTAGCGGGGGCTGGGGCCAACGTCCTGACTTTC. The chain carries TRBV2 and TRBJ2-6, with 9 bases matching TRBD2. Germline V gene sequence: CDR1 SNHLY, CDR2 FYNNEI. There are 16 residues in the CDR3. V lost 7 bases and J lost 2; bases outside the gene matches: 6.

The chain recombines TRBV5-1 with TRBJ2-3; 8 positions match TRBD2. The CDR3 is 14 amino acids. Germline V lookup: CDR1 SGHRS, CDR2 YFSETQ. Unmatched junction bases numbered 2, after V lost 0 bases and J lost 5 bases. The DNA for the CDR3 is TGCGCCAGCAGCTTGGTCGGGGGGGTAGATACGCAGTATTTT. It translates to CASSLVGGVDTQYF.